These T cell receptor beta chains were read from a single sample in a study of cytomegalovirus exposure and HLA in healthy donors. TCRdb's copy holds only in-frame clones and misses some; the assay was immunoSEQ multiplex PCR. The sample records some 170,000 clones, roughly 76% being singletons. What was sequenced was PBMCs. These receptors all come from a woman aged 18-29 years in good health and CMV-seropositive. Both conserved end residues are part of each CDR3. Fields, in order: D gene, J gene, V gene, clone size, CDR3 DNA, CDR3 protein. D genes are given only for firm matches. Expanded clones are given a class, and other clones once, few, many or no size at all.

D gene: .; J gene: TRBJ2-5; V gene: TRBV21-1; clone size: few; CDR3 DNA: TGTGCCAGCATAAGCGAGGAGACCCAGTACTTC; CDR3 protein: CASISEETQYF
D gene: TRBD1; J gene: TRBJ2-3; V gene: TRBV7-3; clone size: .; CDR3 DNA: TGTGCCAGCAGCTTAAAGCAGGGGGCATTGGATACGCAGTATTTT; CDR3 protein: CASSLKQGALDTQYF
D gene: TRBD2; J gene: TRBJ2-1; V gene: TRBV27; clone size: .; CDR3 DNA: TGTGCCAGCAGCGCGAGGCTAGCGGGGGCAGGCGCCTACAATGAGCAGTTCTTC; CDR3 protein: CASSARLAGAGAYNEQFF
D gene: .; J gene: TRBJ2-4; V gene: TRBV7-2; clone size: .; CDR3 DNA: TGTGCCAGCAGCTTAGGGTTGGCCGAAAACATTCAGTACTTC; CDR3 protein: CASSLGLAENIQYF
D gene: .; J gene: TRBJ2-7; V gene: TRBV7-9; clone size: .; CDR3 DNA: TGTGCCAGCAGCTTATCCCAGGGTATCTACGAGCAGTACTTC; CDR3 protein: CASSLSQGIYEQYF
D gene: .; J gene: TRBJ2-7; V gene: TRBV27; clone size: .; CDR3 DNA: TGTGCCAGCAGCCTACGGGGTCTATACGAGCAGTACTTC; CDR3 protein: CASSLRGLYEQYF
D gene: .; J gene: TRBJ1-5; V gene: TRBV28; clone size: .; CDR3 DNA: TGTGCCAGCCGGACCCTAGGGGGGGGAAATAGCAATCAGCCCCAGCATTTT; CDR3 protein: CASRTLGGGNSNQPQHF
D gene: TRBD2; J gene: TRBJ2-3; V gene: TRBV10-2; clone size: few; CDR3 DNA: TGCGCCAGCAGTACTAGCGCCCGCACAGATACGCAGTATTTT; CDR3 protein: CASSTSARTDTQYF
D gene: .; J gene: TRBJ2-2; V gene: TRBV18; clone size: .; CDR3 DNA: TGTGCCAGCTCACCATCGGGCAGGGATCGTTACACCGGGGAGCTGTTTTTT; CDR3 protein: CASSPSGRDRYTGELFF
D gene: .; J gene: TRBJ1-3; V gene: TRBV7-9; clone size: .; CDR3 DNA: TGTGCCAGCACCCCCGGGGGTAGCTCTGGAAACACCATATATTTT; CDR3 protein: CASTPGGSSGNTIYF
D gene: TRBD1; J gene: TRBJ2-7; V gene: TRBV6-5; clone size: .; CDR3 DNA: TGTGCCAGCAGACGAGGGGGCGGCTACGAGCAGTACTTC; CDR3 protein: CASRRGGGYEQYF
D gene: .; J gene: TRBJ2-3; V gene: TRBV28; clone size: .; CDR3 DNA: TGTGCCAACAGTCGGGGGACAGATACGCAGTATTTT; CDR3 protein: CANSRGTDTQYF
D gene: TRBD2; J gene: TRBJ2-3; V gene: TRBV9; clone size: few; CDR3 DNA: TGTGCCAGCAGCCTCCGGGGGGGCGCGGGAGACACAGATACGCAGTATTTT; CDR3 protein: CASSLRGGAGDTDTQYF
D gene: .; J gene: TRBJ2-7; V gene: TRBV5-1; clone size: .; CDR3 DNA: TGCGCCAGCAGCTTGACAGTCAACTCCTACGAGCAGTACTTC; CDR3 protein: CASSLTVNSYEQYF
D gene: .; J gene: TRBJ2-5; V gene: TRBV6-6; clone size: .; CDR3 DNA: TGTGCCAGCAGTTATTCGGCACAGGCCGAATGGGAGACCCAGTACTTC; CDR3 protein: CASSYSAQAEWETQYF
D gene: TRBD1; J gene: TRBJ1-1; V gene: TRBV19; clone size: .; CDR3 DNA: TGTGCCAGTACCACGGGACAGCTGAACACTGAAGCTTTCTTT; CDR3 protein: CASTTGQLNTEAFF
D gene: TRBD1; J gene: TRBJ2-7; V gene: TRBV9; clone size: once; CDR3 DNA: TGTGCCAGCAGCGGGGAGACAGGGAGCTCCTACGAGCAGTACTTC; CDR3 protein: CASSGETGSSYEQYF
D gene: .; J gene: TRBJ2-7; V gene: TRBV28; clone size: .; CDR3 DNA: TGTGCCAGCAGTTTCCAGGCCGGTAACTACGAGCAGTACTTC; CDR3 protein: CASSFQAGNYEQYF
D gene: .; J gene: TRBJ1-1; V gene: TRBV29-1; clone size: .; CDR3 DNA: TGCAGCGTTGATAAAAACACTGAAGCTTTCTTT; CDR3 protein: CSVDKNTEAFF
D gene: TRBD2; J gene: TRBJ2-2; V gene: TRBV2; clone size: .; CDR3 DNA: TGTGCCAGCAGTCCAGTAACTAGCGCCGGGGAGCTGTTTTTT; CDR3 protein: CASSPVTSAGELFF
D gene: .; J gene: TRBJ2-1; V gene: TRBV2; clone size: .; CDR3 DNA: TGTGCCAGCCAGGGGAACAATGAGCAGTTCTTC; CDR3 protein: CASQGNNEQFF
D gene: TRBD2; J gene: TRBJ2-3; V gene: TRBV28; clone size: .; CDR3 DNA: TGTGCCAGCAGTTTAAGACTAGCGGGCACAGATACGCAGTATTTT; CDR3 protein: CASSLRLAGTDTQYF
D gene: TRBD1; J gene: TRBJ2-1; V gene: TRBV6-4; clone size: .; CDR3 DNA: TGTGCCAGCAGTGACTCTTTCAGGGGGAAAGACAATGAGCAGTTCTTC; CDR3 protein: CASSDSFRGKDNEQFF
D gene: .; J gene: TRBJ2-1; V gene: TRBV7-9; clone size: .; CDR3 DNA: TGTGCCAGCAGCTTTCGCAGGATCAATGAGCAGTTCTTC; CDR3 protein: CASSFRRINEQFF
D gene: TRBD1; J gene: TRBJ2-7; V gene: TRBV9; clone size: .; CDR3 DNA: TGTGCCAGCAGCGTAGCCTCCGGGACAGGACTGTGGGAGCAGTACTTC; CDR3 protein: CASSVASGTGLWEQYF
D gene: .; J gene: TRBJ2-7; V gene: TRBV6-1; clone size: .; CDR3 DNA: TGTGCCAGCAGTGAAAGTGGAGGAGGTTACGAGCAGTACTTC; CDR3 protein: CASSESGGGYEQYF
D gene: .; J gene: TRBJ2-7; V gene: TRBV7-9; clone size: once; CDR3 DNA: TGTGCCAGCAGCTTATTGGGCAGGGTGTACGAGCAGTACTTC; CDR3 protein: CASSLLGRVYEQYF
D gene: .; J gene: TRBJ2-7; V gene: TRBV5-1; clone size: .; CDR3 DNA: TGCGCCAGCAGCTTGGTACAGGGATCCTACGAGCAGTACTTC; CDR3 protein: CASSLVQGSYEQYF
D gene: .; J gene: TRBJ2-7; V gene: TRBV28; clone size: few; CDR3 DNA: TGTGCCAGCAGCCAAGGTGACACAACCTACGAGCAGTACTTC; CDR3 protein: CASSQGDTTYEQYF
D gene: TRBD1; J gene: TRBJ1-1; V gene: TRBV2; clone size: .; CDR3 DNA: TGTGCCAGCAGTGAGGTAGCAGGGGGAAACACTGAAGCTTTCTTT; CDR3 protein: CASSEVAGGNTEAFF
D gene: .; J gene: TRBJ1-1; V gene: TRBV4-3; clone size: .; CDR3 DNA: TGCGCCAGCAGCCAAGAGGGGGGAACGACTGAAGCTTTCTTT; CDR3 protein: CASSQEGGTTEAFF
D gene: TRBD1; J gene: TRBJ2-7; V gene: TRBV4-1; clone size: .; CDR3 DNA: TGCGCCAGCAGCCAAGAACCGGGACAGGGGATTGGCAAGCAGTACTTC; CDR3 protein: CASSQEPGQGIGKQYF
D gene: TRBD1; J gene: TRBJ2-1; V gene: TRBV4-1; clone size: .; CDR3 DNA: TGCGCCAGCAGCCAACCCCGGACAGGGAACAATGAGCAGTTCTTC; CDR3 protein: CASSQPRTGNNEQFF
D gene: .; J gene: TRBJ2-7; V gene: TRBV6-6; clone size: .; CDR3 DNA: TGTGCCAGCAGCCGCGGGGCAGCCTACGAGCAGTACTTC; CDR3 protein: CASSRGAAYEQYF
D gene: .; J gene: TRBJ1-5; V gene: TRBV5-8; clone size: .; CDR3 DNA: TGTGCCAGCAGCCGCGACAGTGATCAGCCCCAGCATTTT; CDR3 protein: CASSRDSDQPQHF
D gene: .; J gene: TRBJ1-2; V gene: TRBV19; clone size: .; CDR3 DNA: TGTGCCAGTAGCCCAGGTCAGGGCTATGGCTACACCTTC; CDR3 protein: CASSPGQGYGYTF
D gene: .; J gene: TRBJ1-1; V gene: TRBV5-4; clone size: .; CDR3 DNA: TGTGCCAGCAGCTTGGCGAGGGAGGAAGCTTTCTTT; CDR3 protein: CASSLAREEAFF
D gene: .; J gene: TRBJ2-7; V gene: TRBV18; clone size: .; CDR3 DNA: TGTGCCAGCTCTCCCCGGCAGGGCACTGACGAGCAGTACTTC; CDR3 protein: CASSPRQGTDEQYF
D gene: .; J gene: TRBJ1-1; V gene: TRBV19; clone size: .; CDR3 DNA: TGTGCCAGTAGCCATTGGACAGAACTGAACACTGAAGCTTTCTTT; CDR3 protein: CASSHWTELNTEAFF
D gene: .; J gene: TRBJ2-2; V gene: TRBV11-3; clone size: .; CDR3 DNA: TGTGCCAGCAGCTTGGAGGGACGAGGGGAATCCGGGGAGCTGTTTTTT; CDR3 protein: CASSLEGRGESGELFF
D gene: .; J gene: TRBJ2-5; V gene: TRBV27; clone size: .; CDR3 DNA: TGTGCCAGCAGTTTAAGGCAAATGGCGCAGGGAAGAGAGACCCAGTACTTC; CDR3 protein: CASSLRQMAQGRETQYF
D gene: .; J gene: TRBJ2-6; V gene: TRBV27; clone size: once; CDR3 DNA: TGTGCCAGCAGTCCCTATACAGGGTTGGGCAACGGCCTGACTTTC; CDR3 protein: CASSPYTGLGNGLTF
D gene: TRBD2; J gene: TRBJ2-1; V gene: TRBV5-6; clone size: .; CDR3 DNA: TGTGCCAGCAGCTTGGGGGCTGGGACTAGCTCGCAGTTCTTC; CDR3 protein: CASSLGAGTSSQFF
D gene: TRBD2; J gene: TRBJ2-7; V gene: TRBV6-1; clone size: .; CDR3 DNA: TGTGCCAGCAGTGAAACGACTAGCGGGGGACCCTACGAGCAGTACTTC; CDR3 protein: CASSETTSGGPYEQYF
D gene: .; J gene: TRBJ2-3; V gene: TRBV5-6; clone size: once; CDR3 DNA: TGTGCCAGCAGCTTGAGGAGGGCACAGTATTTT; CDR3 protein: CASSLRRAQYF
D gene: .; J gene: TRBJ1-2; V gene: TRBV29-1; clone size: .; CDR3 DNA: TGCAGCGTTGTGGGGGGGGGTTTTGGGGGGCTTACCTATGGCTACACCTTC; CDR3 protein: CSVVGGGFGGLTYGYTF
D gene: .; J gene: TRBJ1-2; V gene: TRBV27; clone size: once; CDR3 DNA: TGTGCCAGCAGTGCCGGGACATCGGCTAACTATGGCTACACCTTC; CDR3 protein: CASSAGTSANYGYTF
D gene: TRBD1; J gene: TRBJ1-2; V gene: TRBV9; clone size: .; CDR3 DNA: TGTGCCAGCAGCGGACCGGGACAGGGAGCCTATGGCTACACCTTC; CDR3 protein: CASSGPGQGAYGYTF
D gene: TRBD1; J gene: TRBJ1-1; V gene: TRBV27; clone size: .; CDR3 DNA: TGTGCCAGCAGTCGTCAGGGGGTGAACACTGAAGCTTTCTTT; CDR3 protein: CASSRQGVNTEAFF
D gene: TRBD2; J gene: TRBJ2-3; V gene: TRBV7-8; clone size: .; CDR3 DNA: TGTGCCAGCAGCTTAGGTGCGGGGGGACTCACAGATACGCAGTATTTT; CDR3 protein: CASSLGAGGLTDTQYF
D gene: TRBD1; J gene: TRBJ1-2; V gene: TRBV30; clone size: .; CDR3 DNA: TGTGCCATTGACAGGGGCGGGAACTATGGCTACACCTTC; CDR3 protein: CAIDRGGNYGYTF